This T cell receptor beta chain is from a study of blood T cell repertoires in COVID-19. Study-wide background: The cDNA or gDNA used as material had been derived from T cells, B-cell-depleted T cells, or PBMCs.

Per germline, CDR1 SNHLY and CDR2 FYNNEI. CDR3 length: 18 amino acids. Losses at the gene ends were 0 bases for V and 0 bases for J; bases not matched to a gene: 7. The protocol was immunoSEQ multiplex PCR, while the TCRdb copy is restricted to in-frame clones and leaves out a portion. Here the sample spans fewer than 140,000 clones, 65% to 75% being singletons. This chain joins TRBV2 and TRBJ2-2; 7 bases are a match to TRBD1. The sample consisted of peripheral blood. The clonotype originates from a human donor with acute or convalescent COVID-19. The donor label of this sample is uncertain. In nucleotides, the CDR3 is TGTGCCAGCAGTGAAGCCCCTCCGACAGGGACGAACACCGGGGAGCTGTTTTTT. Its translation is CASSEAPPTGTNTGELFF.